Each of the 21 T cell receptor beta chains below was sequenced from the same sample in a study of human T cells and chemical hapten exposure. Each CDR3 protein gets one entry after TCRdb re-called the RACE reads with MiXCR. The table records 300,000 to 450,000 distinct CDR3 sequences, approximately 5.1% of them present only once. Time point reported: pre-sensitization, week 0. Treatment meaning: therapeutic diphenylcyclopropenone sensitization with weekly scalp DPC. Sequences were derived from whole blood, sampled in connection with sensitization to the hapten diphenylcyclopropenone (DPC). All receptors come from a woman aged 50 to 60 with alopecia areata. Some clones in this sample may be carry-over from other donors' samples.

This clonotype occurred a few times. CDR3 sequence reads: CAISEGGANEKLFF. In nucleotides, the CDR3 is TGTGCCATCAGTGAGGGGGGAGCTAATGAAAAACTGTTTTTT. The genes are TRBV10-3 and TRBJ1-4; a possible D gene is TRBD1 (5 bases). The CDR3 contains 14 residues. Trimming pared 2 bases from V and 3 bases from J, leaving 7 bases between. The V gene's germline CDR1 is ENHRY and CDR2 SYGVKD.

This clonotype has just a few counts. The CDR3, as DNA: TGCGCCAGCAGCTCCGAACCGAGAGAGACCCAGTACTTC. As protein: CASSSEPRETQYF. This chain connects TRBV5-1 to TRBJ2-5; no definite D call. The CDR3 sequence is 13 residues long. V was clipped by 3 bases and J by 4 bases, with 10 bases between them. The germline V gene encodes CDR1 SGHRS and CDR2 YFSETQ.

Ten or more counts support this clonotype. The chain links TRBV4-1 to TRBJ2-3, with D possibly being TRBD2 (6 bases). Trimming shortened V by 3 bases and J by 7 bases, and 17 bases separated the two germline ends. The CDR3 totals 15 residues. Germline CDR1 MGHRA, CDR2 YSYEKL. The CDR3 protein is CASSQGGTGRNTQYF. The CDR3 bases are TGCGCCAGCAGCCAGGGCGGGACGGGGAGAAATACGCAGTATTTT.

This clonotype has more than one count but fewer than ten. The chain carries TRBV12-3 or TRBV12-4 and TRBJ1-6; no firm D call. The germline V and J ends were trimmed by 3 bases and 4 bases, with 13 bases remaining between them. This CDR3 spans 16 amino acids. Here the CDR3 reads CASSLLGRRYNSPLHF. The CDR3 DNA follows: TGTGCCAGCAGTTTGTTGGGTCGCAGATATAATTCACCCCTCCACTTT.

Written as DNA, the CDR3 is TGTGCCACCACAGGGGCAGCTGAGCAGTTCTTC. Protein: CATTGAAEQFF. The rearrangement uses TRBV7-2 and TRBJ2-1; the match to TRBD1 covers 7 bases. Trimming removed 10 bases from V and 9 bases from J; junction bases left unmatched: 6. CDR3 size: 11 residues. Germline CDR1 is SGHTA and CDR2 is FQGNSA.

Ten or more counts support this clonotype. The chain is built from TRBV7-9 and TRBJ2-5; 8 bases map to TRBD2. Unmatched junction bases numbered 2, after V lost 4 bases and J lost 1 base. CDR1 and CDR2 from the germline V gene are SEHNR and FQNEAQ (reference sequence). The CDR3 extends over 14 amino acids. The CDR3 DNA follows: TGTGCCAGCAGCTACACTAGCGGCCAAGAGACCCAGTACTTC. Translated: CASSYTSGQETQYF.

This clonotype was observed at least ten times. The J gene is TRBJ2-5, the V gene TRBV2; 9 bases fit TRBD2. Germline lookup yields CDR1 SNHLY and CDR2 FYNNEI. The V gene end was trimmed by 9 bases and the J gene end by 3 bases; junction bases not matched to a gene: 5. There are 13 residues in the CDR3. CDR3 amino acids: CASPGLAKETQYF. The CDR3, as DNA: TGTGCCAGTCCGGGACTAGCAAAAGAGACCCAGTACTTC. Supplemented by reference TRBV2 and TRBJ2-5, the full variable domain reads EPEVTQTPSHQVTQMGQEVILRCVPISNHLYFYWYRQILGQKVEFLVSFYNNEISEKSEIFDDQFSVERPDGSNFTLKIRSTKLEDSAMYFCASPGLAKETQYFGPGTRLLVL.

This clonotype occurred many times. The V and J genes are TRBV12-3 or TRBV12-4 and TRBJ2-7; 10 bases are a match to TRBD1. CDR3 length: 15 residues. With V trimmed by 0 bases and J by 5 bases, 4 bases remained unmatched. The CDR3 loop is CASSLAKTGGNEQYF. Written as DNA, the CDR3 is TGTGCCAGCAGTTTAGCGAAGACAGGGGGCAACGAGCAGTACTTC.

The table lists this clonotype with many counts. The chain combines TRBV4-2 with TRBJ2-7, with TRBD2 identical over 9 bases. Germline V CDR1 and CDR2: LGHNA, YNFKEQ. J gave up 2 bases and V 0 bases, and 5 bases lay outside the gene matches. The CDR3 is made up of 16 amino acids. The CDR3 bases are TGTGCCAGCAGCCAAGAGGTTGCGGGGGGGGCCTACGAGCAGTACTTC. Protein sequence: CASSQEVAGGAYEQYF.

There are many counts of this clonotype. The chain has TRBV20-1 and TRBJ2-7, with unresolved D. The CDR3 covers 11 residues. CDR1 and CDR2 (germline): DFQATT, SNEGSKA (reference sequence). V shed 6 bases and J shed 7 bases, with 13 bases lying between them. This CDR3 reads CSAAGNGEQYF. CDR3 bases: TGCAGTGCCGCCGGAAACGGGGAGCAGTACTTC.

This clonotype was seen more than once but under ten times. V usage is TRBV6-5 and J usage is TRBJ1-1; D is uncertain. Germline values: CDR1 MNHEY, CDR2 SVGAGI. Between the trimmed V and J ends, which lost 6 bases and 10 bases, there was a span of 15 bases. There are 12 residues in the CDR3. The CDR3 region has the DNA TGTGCCAGCAGCGCAGCCCAGAGGAGAGCTTTCTTT. Protein sequence: CASSAAQRRAFF.

This clonotype appeared many times. The rearrangement uses TRBV7-2 and TRBJ2-1; tentative D call: TRBD2 (5 bases). This CDR3 has 17 residues. The germline V and J ends were trimmed by 2 bases and 3 bases, with 17 bases remaining between them. CDR1 is SGHTA, CDR2 FQGNSA, per germline. CDR3 protein: CASSLMGRQDFYNEQFF. The CDR3 DNA reads as TGTGCCAGCAGCTTAATGGGTCGGCAGGACTTCTACAATGAGCAGTTCTTC. The full variable domain, in which reference TRBV7-2 and TRBJ2-1 provide the parts outside the CDR3, is GAGVSQSPSNKVTEKGKDVELRCDPISGHTALYWYRQSLGQGLEFLIYFQGNSAPDKSGLPSDRFSAERTGGSVSTLTIQRTQQEDSAVYLCASSLMGRQDFYNEQFFGPGTRLTVL.

The rearrangement uses TRBV5-6 and TRBJ1-2, with D maybe TRBD1 (5 bases). V was cut by 0 bases and J by 4 bases, with 16 bases left in between. This CDR3 region has 16 residues. CDR1 is SGHDT, CDR2 YYEEEE, per germline. CDR3 residues: CASSLEPGFQSYGYTF. CDR3 bases: TGTGCCAGCAGCTTGGAGCCAGGGTTCCAAAGCTATGGCTACACCTTC.

The J gene is TRBJ2-1, the V gene TRBV5-1; 7 bases fit TRBD1. CDR3 length: 14 residues. Germline lookup yields CDR1 SGHRS and CDR2 YFSETQ. Trimming cost V 1 base and J 7 bases; bases outside gene matches: 5. The CDR3 loop is CASSLLSGGNEQFF. As DNA, the CDR3 is TGCGCCAGCAGCTTGTTGTCAGGGGGAAATGAGCAGTTCTTC.

This clonotype was observed a few times. The rearrangement uses TRBV7-9 and TRBJ1-1; D call uncertain. Trimming pared 3 bases from V and 7 bases from J, leaving 9 bases between. Germline-derived CDR1 and CDR2 are SEHNR and FQNEAQ (reference sequence). The CDR3 extends over 12 amino acids. CDR3 in amino acids: CASSLEVFEAFF. CDR3 nucleotides: TGTGCCAGCAGCTTGGAGGTTTTTGAAGCTTTCTTT.

This clonotype was detected many times. The chain is built from TRBV27 and TRBJ2-7, with a possible D match to TRBD2 (6 bases). This CDR3 region has 13 residues. V was shortened by 8 bases and J by 8 bases, with 19 bases between the two germline ends. CDR1 is MNHEY and CDR2 is SMNVEV in the germline V gene (reference sequence). The chain's CDR3 is CASAPGTPTKQYF. In DNA, the CDR3 is TGTGCCAGCGCCCCCGGGACTCCGACTAAGCAGTACTTC.

The V call is TRBV5-1, the J call TRBJ1-6; TRBD1 might be the D (6 bases). Trimming removed 4 bases from V and 3 bases from J, with 8 bases in between. In germline, CDR1 is SGHRS, CDR2 YFSETQ. The CDR3 has 14 residues. This CDR3 reads CASSRDIYNSPLHF. The DNA for the CDR3 is TGCGCCAGCAGCCGGGACATCTATAATTCACCCCTCCACTTT.

This clonotype was observed at least ten times. The chain combines TRBV4-3 with TRBJ1-5; D may be TRBD1 (5 bases). The length of the CDR3 is 13 residues. V shed 0 bases and J shed 9 bases, with 9 bases lying between them. The germline gives CDR1 LGHNA, CDR2 YSLEER. CDR3 protein: CASSQDSGSPQHF. The CDR3 DNA reads as TGCGCCAGCAGCCAAGACTCAGGGTCGCCCCAGCATTTT.

The chain is built from TRBV29-1 and TRBJ1-1; the D is unclear. This CDR3 comprises 13 residues. The germline gives CDR1 SQVTM, CDR2 ANQGSEA. Trimming left V 3 bases short and J 4 bases short, with 12 bases between. CDR3 sequence: CSVEIGLSTEAFF. The CDR3 DNA is TGCAGCGTTGAGATAGGCTTGAGCACTGAAGCTTTCTTT.

At least ten counts were recorded for this clonotype. The V gene is TRBV7-9, the J gene TRBJ2-7; D may correspond to TRBD1 or TRBD2 (5 bases each). V dropped 5 bases and J dropped 6 bases, with 11 bases sitting between them. This CDR3 spans 12 amino acids. Germline assignment: CDR1 SEHNR and CDR2 FQNEAQ (reference sequence). The CDR3 DNA reads TGTGCCAGCAGCCCCGGGGCGGGCGAGCAGTACTTC. Protein sequence: CASSPGAGEQYF.

This clonotype was counted ten times or more. The chain couples TRBV13 to TRBJ2-7; the D is unclear. Between the trimmed V and J ends, which lost 0 bases and 2 bases, there was a span of 8 bases. This CDR3 contains 14 residues. Germline assignment: CDR1 PRHDT and CDR2 FYEKMQ (reference sequence). This CDR3 reads CASSLGTEPYEQYF. The CDR3, as DNA: TGTGCCAGCAGCTTAGGGACTGAACCCTACGAGCAGTACTTC.